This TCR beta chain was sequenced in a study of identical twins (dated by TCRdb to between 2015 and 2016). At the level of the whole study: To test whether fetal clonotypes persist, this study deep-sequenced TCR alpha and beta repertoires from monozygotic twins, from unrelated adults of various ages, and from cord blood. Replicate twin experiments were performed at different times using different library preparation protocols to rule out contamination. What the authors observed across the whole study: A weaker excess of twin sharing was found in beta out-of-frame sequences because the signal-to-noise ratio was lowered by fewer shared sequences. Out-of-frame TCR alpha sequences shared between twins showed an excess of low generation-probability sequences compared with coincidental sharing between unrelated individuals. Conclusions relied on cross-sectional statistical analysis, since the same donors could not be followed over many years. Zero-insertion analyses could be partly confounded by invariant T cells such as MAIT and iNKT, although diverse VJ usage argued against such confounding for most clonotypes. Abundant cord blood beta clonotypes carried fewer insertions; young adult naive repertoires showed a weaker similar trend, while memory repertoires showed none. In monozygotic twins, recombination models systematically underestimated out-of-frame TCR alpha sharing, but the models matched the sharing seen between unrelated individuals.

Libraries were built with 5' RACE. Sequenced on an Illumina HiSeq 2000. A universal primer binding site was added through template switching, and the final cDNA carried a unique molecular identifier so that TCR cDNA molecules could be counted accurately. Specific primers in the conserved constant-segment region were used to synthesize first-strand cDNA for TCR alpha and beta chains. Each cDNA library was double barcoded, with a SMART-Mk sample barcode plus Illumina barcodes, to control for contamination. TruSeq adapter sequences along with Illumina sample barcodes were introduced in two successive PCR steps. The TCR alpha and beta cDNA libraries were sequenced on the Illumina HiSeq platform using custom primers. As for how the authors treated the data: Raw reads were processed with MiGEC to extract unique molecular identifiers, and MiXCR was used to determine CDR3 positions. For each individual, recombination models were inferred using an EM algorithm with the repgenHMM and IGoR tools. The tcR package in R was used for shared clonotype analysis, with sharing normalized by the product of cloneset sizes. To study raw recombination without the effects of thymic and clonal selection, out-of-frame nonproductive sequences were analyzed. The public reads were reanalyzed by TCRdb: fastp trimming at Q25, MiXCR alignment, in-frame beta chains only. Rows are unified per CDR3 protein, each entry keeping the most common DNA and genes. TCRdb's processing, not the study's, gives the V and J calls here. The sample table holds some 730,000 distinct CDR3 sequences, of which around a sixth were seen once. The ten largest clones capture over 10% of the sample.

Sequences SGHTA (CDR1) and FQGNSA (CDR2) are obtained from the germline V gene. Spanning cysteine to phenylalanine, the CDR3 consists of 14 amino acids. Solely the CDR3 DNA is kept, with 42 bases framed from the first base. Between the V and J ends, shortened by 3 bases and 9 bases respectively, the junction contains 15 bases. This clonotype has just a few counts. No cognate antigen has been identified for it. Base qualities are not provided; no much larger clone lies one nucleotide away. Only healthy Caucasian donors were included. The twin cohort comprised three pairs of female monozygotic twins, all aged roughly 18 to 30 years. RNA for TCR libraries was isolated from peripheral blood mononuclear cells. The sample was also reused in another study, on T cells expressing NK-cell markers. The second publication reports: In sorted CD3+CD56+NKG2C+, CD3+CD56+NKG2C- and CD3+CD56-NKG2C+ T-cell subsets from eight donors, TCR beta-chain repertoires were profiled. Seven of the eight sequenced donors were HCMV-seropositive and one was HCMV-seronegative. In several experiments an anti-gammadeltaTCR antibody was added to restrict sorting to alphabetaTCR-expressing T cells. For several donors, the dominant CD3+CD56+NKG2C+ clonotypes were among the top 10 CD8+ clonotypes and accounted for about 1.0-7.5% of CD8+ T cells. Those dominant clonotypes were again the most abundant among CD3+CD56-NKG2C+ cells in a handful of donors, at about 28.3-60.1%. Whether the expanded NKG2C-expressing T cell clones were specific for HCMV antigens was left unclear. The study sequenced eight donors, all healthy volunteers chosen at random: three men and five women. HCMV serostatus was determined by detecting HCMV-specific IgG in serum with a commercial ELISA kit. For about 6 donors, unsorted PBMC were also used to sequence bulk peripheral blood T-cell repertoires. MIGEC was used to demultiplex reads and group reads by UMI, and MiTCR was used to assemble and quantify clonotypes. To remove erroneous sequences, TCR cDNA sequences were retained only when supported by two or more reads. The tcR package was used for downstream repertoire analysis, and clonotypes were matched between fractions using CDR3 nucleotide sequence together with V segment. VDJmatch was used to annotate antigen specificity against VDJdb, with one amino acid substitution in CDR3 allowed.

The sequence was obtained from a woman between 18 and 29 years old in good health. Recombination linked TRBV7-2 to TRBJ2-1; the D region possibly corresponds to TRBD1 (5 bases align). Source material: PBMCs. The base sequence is TGTGCCAGCAGCTTTGTGGGGCGCCGCAGTGAGCAGTTCTTC. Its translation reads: CASSFVGRRSEQFF. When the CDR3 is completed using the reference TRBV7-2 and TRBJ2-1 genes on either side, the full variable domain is GAGVSQSPSNKVTEKGKDVELRCDPISGHTALYWYRQSLGQGLEFLIYFQGNSAPDKSGLPSDRFSAERTGGSVSTLTIQRTQQEDSAVYLCASSFVGRRSEQFFGPGTRLTVL.